Reported below is one T cell receptor beta chain. It lacks a known antigen. No base quality values were provided; no much bigger clone lies one nucleotide off. The CDR3 regions of human TCRbeta chains were analyzed by immunosequencing. The published analysis was carried out like this. TCRs in the repertoires were compared against a reference library of SARS-CoV-2-specific TCRs that had been generated with the MIRA antigen-specificity platform. Breadth was defined as the fraction of unique TCRs that were SARS-CoV-2-associated. Depth was defined as the fraction of total T cells that were SARS-CoV-2-associated. Each spike-specific TCR was assigned to its reactive spike region and to a CD4 or CD8 class using the MIRA data. Log10-transformed breadth and depth values were compared by one-way ANOVA with Sidak's multiple comparisons tests. The table was pulled from immuneACCESS by TCRdb, which kept in-frame rearrangements only. Such tables lose some clones; where checked, under half of the loss comes from unresolved V genes, and the rest has no known cause. V and J calls and clone size are copied from that table; D and trimming were computed from the DNA. In all, the sample holds 150,000 or so clones, and 90% to 95% of those were seen once. Clones ranked in the top ten supply about 1.9% of the sample.

The sample is drawn from a study of T cell responses to AZD1222 COVID-19 vaccine (dated by TCRdb to about 2021). At the level of the whole study: AZD1222 recipients whose second dose came at about 4 weeks and those whose second dose came at about 12 weeks were combined into one group, since spike-specific TCR depth and breadth did not differ between the two schedules. TCR sequencing was performed for approximately 240 trial participants, of whom roughly 200 were given two doses of AZD1222 and some 25 were given two doses of MenACWY control vaccine. Trial participants were enrolled by age into subgroups of 18-55, 56-69 and 70-plus years, and around 150, 28 and 57 TCR-sequenced participants, respectively, were included in these subgroups. The investigation overall reported the following: Most participants were white British and females outnumbered males, and the authors suggested that clonal diversity may have been underestimated. CD4 TCRs associated with the vaccine covered the entire spike protein, and the dominant responses were in regions 160-218 and 743-854. A significant rise in spike-specific TCR breadth and depth was observed after two AZD1222 doses relative to day 0 and relative to MenACWY recipients. Conclusions about previously exposed vaccinees are limited because only 6 or 7 AZD1222 recipients were SARS-CoV-2 seropositive at baseline. Reportedly, almost half of the unique spike-specific TCRs recognized epitopes lying outside the regions that are mutated in the B.1.351 and B.1.1.7 variants. Because no samples from the day 14 peak response were available, repertoires could be characterized only after the peak T cell response. In the small 56-69-year group, the increase in depth fell short of significance, most likely because of low power.

The sample's time point label is to be understood as: baseline before first vaccination. Vaccinee samples were obtained from the UK trials COV001 and COV002, which included a single-blind randomized controlled phase 2/3 trial of AZD1222 (ChAdOx1 nCoV-19) in healthy adults. For TCRbeta chain sequencing, PBMC samples were collected from trial participants at day 0 and at day 28 after the second dose. V lost 3 bases and J lost 3 bases; the stretch between them is 14 bases long. Via the germline V gene (reference sequence), CDR1 is SEHNR and CDR2 FQNEAQ. The CDR3 goes from the cysteine to the phenylalanine over 15 residues. Just CDR3 DNA is preserved here, 45 bases in frame from base 1.

The sequence joins TRBV7-9 to TRBJ2-5; the D segment cannot be called with confidence. The TCR sequence derives from an adult in good health. The sequencing used peripheral blood, collected on day 0 of AZD1222 vaccination. The CDR3 corresponds to CASSFSRLAKETQYF. The nucleotides read TGTGCCAGCAGCTTCAGTAGGTTGGCAAAAGAGACCCAGTACTTC.